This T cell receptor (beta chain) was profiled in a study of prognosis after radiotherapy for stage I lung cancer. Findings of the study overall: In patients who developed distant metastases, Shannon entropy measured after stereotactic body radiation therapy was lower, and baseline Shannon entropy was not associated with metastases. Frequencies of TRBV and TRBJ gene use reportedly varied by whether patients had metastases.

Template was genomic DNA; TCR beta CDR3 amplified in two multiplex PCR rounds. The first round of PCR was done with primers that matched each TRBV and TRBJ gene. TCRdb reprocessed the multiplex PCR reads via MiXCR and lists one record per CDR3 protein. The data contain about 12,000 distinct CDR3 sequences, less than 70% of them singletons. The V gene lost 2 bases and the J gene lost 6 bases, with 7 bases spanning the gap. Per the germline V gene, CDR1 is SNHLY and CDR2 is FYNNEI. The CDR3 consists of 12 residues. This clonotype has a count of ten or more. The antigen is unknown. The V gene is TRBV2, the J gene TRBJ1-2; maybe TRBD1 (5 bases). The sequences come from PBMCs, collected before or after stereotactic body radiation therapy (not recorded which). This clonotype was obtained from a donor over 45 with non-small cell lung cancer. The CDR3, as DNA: TGTGCCAGCAGTGAACGGGGGAATGGCTACACCTTC. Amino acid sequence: CASSERGNGYTF.